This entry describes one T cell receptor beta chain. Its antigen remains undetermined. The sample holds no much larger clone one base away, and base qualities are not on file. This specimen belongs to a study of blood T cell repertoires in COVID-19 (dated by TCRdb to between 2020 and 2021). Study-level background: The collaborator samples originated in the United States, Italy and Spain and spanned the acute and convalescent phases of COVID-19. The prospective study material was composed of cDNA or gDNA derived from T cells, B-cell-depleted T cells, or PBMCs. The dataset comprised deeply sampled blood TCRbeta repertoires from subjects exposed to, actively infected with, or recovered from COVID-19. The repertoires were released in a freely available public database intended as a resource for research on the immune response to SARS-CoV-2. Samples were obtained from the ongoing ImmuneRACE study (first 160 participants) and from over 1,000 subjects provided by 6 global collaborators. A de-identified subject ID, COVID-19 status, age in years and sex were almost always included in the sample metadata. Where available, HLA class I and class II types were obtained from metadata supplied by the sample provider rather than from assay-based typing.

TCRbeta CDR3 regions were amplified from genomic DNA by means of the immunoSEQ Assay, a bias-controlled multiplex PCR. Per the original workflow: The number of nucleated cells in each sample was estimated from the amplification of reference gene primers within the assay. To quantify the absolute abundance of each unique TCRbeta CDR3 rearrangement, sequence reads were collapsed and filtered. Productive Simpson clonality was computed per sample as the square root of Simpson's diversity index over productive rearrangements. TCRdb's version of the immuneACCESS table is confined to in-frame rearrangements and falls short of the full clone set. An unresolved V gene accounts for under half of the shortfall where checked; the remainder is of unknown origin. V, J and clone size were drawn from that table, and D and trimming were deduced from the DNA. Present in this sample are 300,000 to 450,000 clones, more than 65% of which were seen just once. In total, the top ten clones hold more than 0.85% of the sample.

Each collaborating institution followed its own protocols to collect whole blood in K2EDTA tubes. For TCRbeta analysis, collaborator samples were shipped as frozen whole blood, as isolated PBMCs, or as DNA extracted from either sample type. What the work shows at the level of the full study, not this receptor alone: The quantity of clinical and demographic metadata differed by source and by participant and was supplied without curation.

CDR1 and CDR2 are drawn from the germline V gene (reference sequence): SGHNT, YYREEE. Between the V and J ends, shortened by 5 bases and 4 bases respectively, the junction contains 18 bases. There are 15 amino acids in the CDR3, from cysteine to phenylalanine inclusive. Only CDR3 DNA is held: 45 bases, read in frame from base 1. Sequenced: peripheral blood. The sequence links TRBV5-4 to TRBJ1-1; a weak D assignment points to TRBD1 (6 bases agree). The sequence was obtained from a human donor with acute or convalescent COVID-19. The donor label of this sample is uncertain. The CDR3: CASSQERGSGTEAFF. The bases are TGTGCCAGCAGTCAAGAGAGGGGGTCGGGCACTGAAGCTTTCTTT.